The T cell receptor beta chain described here comes from a study of CD8+CD57+ T cells in acquired aplastic anemia. Germline values: CDR1 KGHDR, CDR2 SFDVKD. V lost 1 base, J lost 8 bases, and 17 bases lay in between. The length of the CDR3 is 17 residues. The TCR beta profiling, which covered VDJ combination and CDR3 sequence, was carried out using genomic DNA as the template. MiXCR, applied by TCRdb to the reads, yields one record per CDR3 protein. The sample lists 100,000 to 150,000 distinct CDR3 sequences; 48% were seen once. Sequencing was performed on sorted CD4+, CD8+, or CD8+CD57+ T cells (not recorded which) from PBMCs. This chain connects TRBV24-1 to TRBJ2-6, with TRBD2 as a possible D gene (6 bases). The sequence was obtained from a human donor in good health, serving as a control. The CDR3 sequence: CATSDFVVGSGPNVLTF. DNA for the CDR3: TGTGCCACCAGTGATTTCGTCGTGGGGAGCGGGCCCAACGTCCTGACTTTC.